This T cell receptor (beta chain) derives from a study of OX40 agonist ivuxolimab in advanced cancers. Study summary: Dose-escalation cases comprised hepatocellular carcinoma, melanoma, renal cell or head and neck cancer. Averaging about 60 years in age, with a range of roughly 23 to 85, the cohort was about 85% male.

From germline, CDR1 is LGHNT and CDR2 FRNRAP. V was cut by 5 bases and J by 4 bases, with 8 bases left in between. The CDR3 consists of 12 residues. Libraries were prepared by immunoSEQ multiplex PCR; TCRdb keeps only in-frame clonotypes and omits some of them. The data contain over 60,000 clones, 89% of them seen just once; the ten biggest clones take up over 3%. Sequencing used CD4+ or CD8+ T cells sorted from blood, obtained in a trial of the OX40 agonist ivuxolimab. This chain links TRBV12-5 with TRBJ1-2; D not resolved. This receptor was taken from an adult with an advanced solid tumor such as melanoma, head and neck, liver or kidney cancer. The CDR3 bases are TGTGCTAGTGGTGGGAGCGGCTATGGCTACACCTTC. It translates to CASGGSGYGYTF. The entire variable domain, with the rest obtained from reference TRBV12-5 and TRBJ1-2, is as follows: DARVTQTPRHKVTEMGQEVTMRCQPILGHNTVFWYRQTMMQGLELLAYFRNRAPLDDSGMPKDRFSAEMPDATLATLKIQPSEPRDSAVYFCASGGSGYGYTFGSGTRLTVV.